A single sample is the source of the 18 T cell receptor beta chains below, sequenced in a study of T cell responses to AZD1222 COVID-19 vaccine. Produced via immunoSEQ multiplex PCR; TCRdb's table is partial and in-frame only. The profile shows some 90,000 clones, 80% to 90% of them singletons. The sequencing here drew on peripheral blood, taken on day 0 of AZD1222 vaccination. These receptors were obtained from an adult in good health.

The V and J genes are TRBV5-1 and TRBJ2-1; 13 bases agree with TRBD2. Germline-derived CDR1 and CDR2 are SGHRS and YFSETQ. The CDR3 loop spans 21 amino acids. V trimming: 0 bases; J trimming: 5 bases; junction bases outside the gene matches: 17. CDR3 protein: CASSLDGTSGIGPPHNNEQFF. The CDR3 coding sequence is TGCGCCAGCAGCTTGGACGGGACTAGCGGGATAGGACCCCCCCACAACAATGAGCAGTTCTTC.

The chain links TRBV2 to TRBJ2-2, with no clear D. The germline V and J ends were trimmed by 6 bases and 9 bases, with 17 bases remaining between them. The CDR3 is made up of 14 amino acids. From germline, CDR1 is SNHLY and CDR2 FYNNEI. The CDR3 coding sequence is TGTGCCAGCAGATGGGAATCTGGTCCCAGGGAGCTGTTTTTT. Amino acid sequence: CASRWESGPRELFF.

CDR3: CASGPGQGAAYEQYF. CDR3 nucleotides: TGTGCTAGTGGTCCCGGACAGGGGGCGGCCTACGAGCAGTACTTC. The J gene is TRBJ2-7, the V gene TRBV12-5, with 11 nucleotides matching TRBD1. Germline V gene sequence: CDR1 LGHNT, CDR2 FRNRAP. Trimming removed 5 bases from V and 2 bases from J; junction bases left unmatched: 5. This CDR3 contains 15 residues.

The CDR3 bases are TGTGCCTGGAGGGAGCCCGCGGGTACAACCTACGAGCAGTACTTC. Translated: CAWREPAGTTYEQYF. The chain is built from TRBV30 and TRBJ2-7; D is perhaps TRBD2 (5 bases). The CDR3 extends over 15 amino acids. Germline V lookup: CDR1 GTSNPN, CDR2 SVGIG (reference sequence). V was clipped by 3 bases and J by 2 bases, with 17 bases between them.

The CDR3 nucleotides read TGTGCCTGGTGCCGTGCACGGCTAGGAGGCACTGAAGCTTTCTTT. This encodes CAWCRARLGGTEAFF. V gene TRBV30 combines with J gene TRBJ1-1; D gene ambiguous. Germline V lookup: CDR1 GTSNPN, CDR2 SVGIG (reference sequence). The CDR3 is 15 amino acids. Between the trimmed V and J ends, which lost 5 bases and 4 bases, there was a span of 20 bases. The whole variable domain, remainder taken from reference TRBV30 and TRBJ1-1, is SQTIHQWPATLVQPVGSPLSLECTVEGTSNPNLYWYRQAAGRGLQLLFYSVGIGQISSEVPQNLSASRPQDRQFILSSKKLLLSDSGFYLCAWCRARLGGTEAFFGQGTRLTVV.

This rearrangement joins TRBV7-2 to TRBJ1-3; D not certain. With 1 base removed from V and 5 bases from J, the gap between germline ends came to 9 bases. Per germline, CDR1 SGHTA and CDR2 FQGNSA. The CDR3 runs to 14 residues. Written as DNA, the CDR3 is TGTGCCAGCAGCTTAGGGGCACGAAGAAACACCATATATTTT. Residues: CASSLGARRNTIYF.

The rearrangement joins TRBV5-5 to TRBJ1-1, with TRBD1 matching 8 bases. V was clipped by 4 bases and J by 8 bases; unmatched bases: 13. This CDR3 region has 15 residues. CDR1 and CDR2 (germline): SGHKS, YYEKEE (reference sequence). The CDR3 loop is CASSPYWTGSEEAFF. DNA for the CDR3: TGTGCCAGCAGCCCCTACTGGACAGGGAGTGAAGAAGCTTTCTTT. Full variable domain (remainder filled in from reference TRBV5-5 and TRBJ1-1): DAGVTQSPTHLIKTRGQQVTLRCSPISGHKSVSWYQQVLGQGPQFIFQYYEKEERGRGNFPDRFSARQFPNYSSELNVNALLLGDSALYLCASSPYWTGSEEAFFGQGTRLTVV.

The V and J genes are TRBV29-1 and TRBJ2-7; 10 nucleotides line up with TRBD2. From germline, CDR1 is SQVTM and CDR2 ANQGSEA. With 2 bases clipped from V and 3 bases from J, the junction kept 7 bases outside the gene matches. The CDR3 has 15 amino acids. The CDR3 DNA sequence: TGCAGCGTTGAAAGGGGAGCGGGAGGGGACTACGAGCAGTACTTC. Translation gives CSVERGAGGDYEQYF.

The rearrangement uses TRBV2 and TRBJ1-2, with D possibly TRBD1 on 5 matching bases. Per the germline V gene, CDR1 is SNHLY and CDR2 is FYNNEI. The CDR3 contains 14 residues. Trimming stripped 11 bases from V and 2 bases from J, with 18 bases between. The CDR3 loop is CAGGSGQMNYGYTF. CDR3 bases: TGTGCCGGGGGGTCCGGGCAGATGAACTATGGCTACACCTTC.

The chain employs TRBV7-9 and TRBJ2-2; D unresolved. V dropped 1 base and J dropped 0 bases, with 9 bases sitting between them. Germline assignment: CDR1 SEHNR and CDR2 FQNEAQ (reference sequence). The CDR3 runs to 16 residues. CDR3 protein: CASSLVGRSNTGELFF. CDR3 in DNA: TGTGCCAGCAGCTTAGTTGGCAGGTCGAACACCGGGGAGCTGTTTTTT.

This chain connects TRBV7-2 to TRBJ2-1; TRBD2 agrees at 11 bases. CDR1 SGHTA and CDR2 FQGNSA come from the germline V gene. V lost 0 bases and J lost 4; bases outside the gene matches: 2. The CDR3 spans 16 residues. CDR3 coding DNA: TGTGCCAGCAGCTTAGCGGCTAGCGGGAGGTACAATGAGCAGTTCTTC. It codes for CASSLAASGRYNEQFF.

This chain's CDR3 is CASSPTRVKQAYEQYF. The CDR3 nucleotides read TGTGCCAGCTCACCCACCCGAGTCAAACAAGCCTACGAGCAGTACTTC. The chain couples TRBV18 to TRBJ2-7; D is uncertain. Germline CDR1 is KGHSH and CDR2 is LQKENI. The CDR3 is made up of 16 amino acids. Trimming pared 3 bases from V and 2 bases from J, leaving 17 bases between.

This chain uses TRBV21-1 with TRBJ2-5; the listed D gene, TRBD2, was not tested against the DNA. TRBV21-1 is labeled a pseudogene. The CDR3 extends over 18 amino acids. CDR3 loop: CASSPPGTSGRACETQYF. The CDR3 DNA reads TGTGCCAGCAGCCCCCCCGGGACTAGCGGGAGGGCCTGTGAGACCCAGTACTTC.

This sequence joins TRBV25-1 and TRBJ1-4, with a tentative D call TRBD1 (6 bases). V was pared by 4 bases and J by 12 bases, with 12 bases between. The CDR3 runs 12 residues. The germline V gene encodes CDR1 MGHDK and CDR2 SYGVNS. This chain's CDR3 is CASSANRVELFF. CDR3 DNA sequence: TGTGCCAGCAGTGCGAACAGGGTAGAACTGTTTTTT.

Here the CDR3 reads CASSGGVTINTGELFF. The CDR3 nucleotides read TGTGCCAGCAGCGGCGGGGTGACTATTAACACCGGGGAGCTGTTTTTT. The chain carries TRBV9 and TRBJ2-2; TRBD2 might be the D (6 bases). The CDR3 is made up of 16 amino acids. Per germline, CDR1 SGDLS and CDR2 YYNGEE. V shed 3 bases and J shed 2 bases, with 14 bases lying between them.

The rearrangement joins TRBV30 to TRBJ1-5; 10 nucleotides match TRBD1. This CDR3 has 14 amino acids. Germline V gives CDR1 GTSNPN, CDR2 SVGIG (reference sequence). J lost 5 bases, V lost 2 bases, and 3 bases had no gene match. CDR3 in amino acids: CAWSLGTGDQPQHF. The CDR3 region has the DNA TGTGCCTGGAGTTTAGGGACAGGGGATCAGCCCCAGCATTTT.

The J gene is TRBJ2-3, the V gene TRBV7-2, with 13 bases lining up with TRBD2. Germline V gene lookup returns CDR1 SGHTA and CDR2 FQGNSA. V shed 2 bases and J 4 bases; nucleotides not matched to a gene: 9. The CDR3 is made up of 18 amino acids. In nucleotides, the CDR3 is TGTGCCAGCAGCTTAATCTGGACTAGCGGGAGTATGGCAGATACGCAGTATTTT. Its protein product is CASSLIWTSGSMADTQYF.

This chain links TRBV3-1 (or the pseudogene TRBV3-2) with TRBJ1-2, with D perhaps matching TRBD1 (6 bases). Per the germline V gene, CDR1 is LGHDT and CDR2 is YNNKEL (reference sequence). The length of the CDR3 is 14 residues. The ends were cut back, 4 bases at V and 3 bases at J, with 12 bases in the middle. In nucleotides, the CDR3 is TGTGCCAGCAGCCTTCGGGACACGTACTATGGCTACACCTTC. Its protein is CASSLRDTYYGYTF.